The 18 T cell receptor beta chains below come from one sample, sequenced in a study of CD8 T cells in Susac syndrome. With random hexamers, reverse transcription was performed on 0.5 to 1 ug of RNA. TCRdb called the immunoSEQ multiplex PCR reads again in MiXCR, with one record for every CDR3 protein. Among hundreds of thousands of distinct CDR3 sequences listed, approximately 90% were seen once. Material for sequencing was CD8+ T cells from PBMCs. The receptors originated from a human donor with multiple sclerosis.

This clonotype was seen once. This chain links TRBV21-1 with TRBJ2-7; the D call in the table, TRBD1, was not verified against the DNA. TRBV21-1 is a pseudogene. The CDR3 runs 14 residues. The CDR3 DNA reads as TGTGCCAGCAGCAAAGTGGGACAGTTATCGGAGCAGTACTTC. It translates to CASSKVGQLSEQYF.

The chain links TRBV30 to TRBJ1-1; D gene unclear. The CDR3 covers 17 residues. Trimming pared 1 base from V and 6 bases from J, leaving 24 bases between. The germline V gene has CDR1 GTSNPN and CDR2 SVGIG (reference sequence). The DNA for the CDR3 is TGTGCCTGGAGTGATTACAGCAGGAGGGCGCGGGAAGCTGAAGCTTTCTTT. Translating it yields CAWSDYSRRAREAEAFF.

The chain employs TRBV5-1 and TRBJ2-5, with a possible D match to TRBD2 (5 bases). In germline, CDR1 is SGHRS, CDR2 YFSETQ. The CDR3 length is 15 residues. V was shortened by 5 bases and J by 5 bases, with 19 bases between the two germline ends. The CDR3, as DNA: TGCGCCAGCAGAGCGGTCACCTCTCCGTTGGAGACCCAGTACTTC. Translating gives CASRAVTSPLETQYF. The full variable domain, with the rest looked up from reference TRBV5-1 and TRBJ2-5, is KAGVTQTPRYLIKTRGQQVTLSCSPISGHRSVSWYQQTPGQGLQFLFEYFSETQRNKGNFPGRFSGRQFSNSRSEMNVSTLELGDSALYLCASRAVTSPLETQYFGPGTRLLVL.

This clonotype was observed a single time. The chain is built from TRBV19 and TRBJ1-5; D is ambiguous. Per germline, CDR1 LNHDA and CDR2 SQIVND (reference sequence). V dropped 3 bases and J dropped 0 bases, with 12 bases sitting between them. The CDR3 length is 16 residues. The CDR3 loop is CASSMGIGYSNQPQHF. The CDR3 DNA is TGTGCCAGTAGTATGGGAATTGGATATAGCAATCAGCCCCAGCATTTT.

The DNA for the CDR3 is TGTGCCAGCAGCAAACTGAGGGCTAGCGGGAGTTTAGATACGCAGTATTTT. Translating it yields CASSKLRASGSLDTQYF. V gene TRBV21-1 combines with J gene TRBJ2-3; whether TRBD2, the table's D call, matches the DNA was not checked. TRBV21-1 corresponds to a pseudogene. The CDR3 spans 17 residues.

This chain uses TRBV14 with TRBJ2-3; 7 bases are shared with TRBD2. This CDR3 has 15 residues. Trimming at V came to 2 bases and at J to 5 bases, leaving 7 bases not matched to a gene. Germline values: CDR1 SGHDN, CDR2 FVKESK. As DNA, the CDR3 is TGTGCCAGCAGCCAATCCGGGACTATCAAAGATACGCAGTATTTT. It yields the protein CASSQSGTIKDTQYF.

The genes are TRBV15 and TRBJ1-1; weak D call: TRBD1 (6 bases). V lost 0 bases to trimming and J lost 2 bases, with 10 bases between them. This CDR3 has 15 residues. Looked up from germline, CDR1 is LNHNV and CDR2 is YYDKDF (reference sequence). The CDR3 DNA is TGTGCCACCAGCAGAGAAGGGGGGCTCAACACTGAAGCTTTCTTT. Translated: CATSREGGLNTEAFF.

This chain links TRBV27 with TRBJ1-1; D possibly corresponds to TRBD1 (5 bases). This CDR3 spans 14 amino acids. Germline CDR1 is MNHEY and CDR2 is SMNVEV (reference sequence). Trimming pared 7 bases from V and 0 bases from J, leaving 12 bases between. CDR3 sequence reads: CASNQGDLNTEAFF. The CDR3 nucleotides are TGTGCCAGCAATCAGGGAGATCTGAACACTGAAGCTTTCTTT.

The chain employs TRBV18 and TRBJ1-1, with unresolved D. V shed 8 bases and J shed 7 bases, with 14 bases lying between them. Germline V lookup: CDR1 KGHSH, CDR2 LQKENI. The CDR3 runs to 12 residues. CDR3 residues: CASAQTSGEAFF. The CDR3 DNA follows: TGTGCCAGCGCACAGACGTCCGGTGAAGCTTTCTTT.

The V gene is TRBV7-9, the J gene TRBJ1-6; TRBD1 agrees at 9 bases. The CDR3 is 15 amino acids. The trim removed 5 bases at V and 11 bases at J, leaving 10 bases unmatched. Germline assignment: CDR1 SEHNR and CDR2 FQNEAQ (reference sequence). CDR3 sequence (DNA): TGTGCCAGCAGCCAGACAGGGGGTGAATTGGCACCCCTCCACTTT. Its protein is CASSQTGGELAPLHF. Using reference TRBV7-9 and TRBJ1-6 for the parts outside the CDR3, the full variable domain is DTGVSQNPRHKITKRGQNVTFRCDPISEHNRLYWYRQTLGQGPEFLTYFQNEAQLEKSRLLSDRFSAERPKGSFSTLEIQRTEQGDSAMYLCASSQTGGELAPLHFGNGTRLTVT.

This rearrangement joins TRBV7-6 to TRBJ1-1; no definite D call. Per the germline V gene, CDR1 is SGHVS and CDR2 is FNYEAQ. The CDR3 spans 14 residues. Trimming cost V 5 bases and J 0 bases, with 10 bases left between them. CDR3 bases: TGTGCCAGCAGCCCCGGGATCATGAACACTGAAGCTTTCTTT. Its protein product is CASSPGIMNTEAFF.

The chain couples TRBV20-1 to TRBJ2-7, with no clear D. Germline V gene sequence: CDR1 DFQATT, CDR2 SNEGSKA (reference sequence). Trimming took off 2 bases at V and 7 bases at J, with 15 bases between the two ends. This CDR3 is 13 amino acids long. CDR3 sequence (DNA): TGCAGTGCTAGAATGAAGGGTTGGGTAGAGCAGTACTTC. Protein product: CSARMKGWVEQYF.

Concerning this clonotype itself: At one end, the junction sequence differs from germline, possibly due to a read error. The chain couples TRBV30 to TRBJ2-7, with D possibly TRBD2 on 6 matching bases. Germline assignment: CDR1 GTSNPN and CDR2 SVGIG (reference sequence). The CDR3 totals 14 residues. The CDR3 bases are TGTGCCTCTGGGGGGAGCCCCGACCCCTACGAGCAGCACTTC. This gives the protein CASGGSPDPYEQHF.

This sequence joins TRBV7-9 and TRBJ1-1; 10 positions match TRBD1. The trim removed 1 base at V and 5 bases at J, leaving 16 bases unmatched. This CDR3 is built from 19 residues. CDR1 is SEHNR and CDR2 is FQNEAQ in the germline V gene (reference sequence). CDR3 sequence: CASSLEPGRDRGIGTEAFF. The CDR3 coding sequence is TGTGCCAGCAGCTTAGAGCCTGGGAGGGACAGGGGAATCGGAACTGAAGCTTTCTTT.

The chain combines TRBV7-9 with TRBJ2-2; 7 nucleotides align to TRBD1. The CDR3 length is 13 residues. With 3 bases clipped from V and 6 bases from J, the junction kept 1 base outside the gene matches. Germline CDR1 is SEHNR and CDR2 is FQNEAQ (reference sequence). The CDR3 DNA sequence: TGTGCCAGCAGCTTTGACAGGGCCGGGGAGCTGTTTTTT. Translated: CASSFDRAGELFF.

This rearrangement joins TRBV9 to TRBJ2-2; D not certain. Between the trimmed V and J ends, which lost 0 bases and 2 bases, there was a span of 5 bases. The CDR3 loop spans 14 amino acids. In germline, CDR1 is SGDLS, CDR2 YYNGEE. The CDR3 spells CASSVEANTGELFF. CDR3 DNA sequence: TGTGCCAGCAGCGTAGAGGCTAACACCGGGGAGCTGTTTTTT. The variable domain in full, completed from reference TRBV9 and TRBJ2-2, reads DSGVTQTPKHLITATGQRVTLRCSPRSGDLSVYWYQQSLDQGLQFLIQYYNGEERAKGNILERFSAQQFPDLHSELNLSSLELGDSALYFCASSVEANTGELFFGEGSRLTVL.

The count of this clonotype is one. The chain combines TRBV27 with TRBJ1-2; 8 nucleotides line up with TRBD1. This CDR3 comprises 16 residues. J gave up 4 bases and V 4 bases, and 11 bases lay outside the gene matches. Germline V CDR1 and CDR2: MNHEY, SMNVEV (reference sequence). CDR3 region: CASSSLPGGELYGYTF. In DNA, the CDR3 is TGTGCCAGCAGTTCCCTGCCAGGGGGCGAGCTCTATGGCTACACCTTC.

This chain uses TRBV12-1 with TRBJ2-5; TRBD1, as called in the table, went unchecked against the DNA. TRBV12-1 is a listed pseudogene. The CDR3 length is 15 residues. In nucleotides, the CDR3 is TGTGCCAGCAGCCGCACAGGGAAGCTCCTTGAGACCCAGTACTTC. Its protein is CASSRTGKLLETQYF.